This T cell receptor (beta chain) was retrieved from a study of blood T cell repertoires in COVID-19. Those enrolled, adults aged roughly 18 to 100 years, came from roughly 23 US areas. The recovered donors of Cohort 3 showed two negative PCRs, clearance, or symptom resolution. Germline CDR1 is SGHTA and CDR2 is FQGTGA. V shed 5 bases, J shed 11 bases, and the junction held 18 bases outside the gene matches. The CDR3 spans 16 residues. Assay: immunoSEQ multiplex PCR; the TCRdb copy retains only in-frame clones and omits some. Of approximately 240,000 clones listed, under 95% are singletons. The TCR originated in a young woman who had recovered from COVID-19. The sequenced sample consisted of PBMCs or T cells enriched from blood (not recorded which). The chain uses TRBV7-3 and TRBJ2-1; TRBD1 matches at 7 bases. CDR3 in amino acids: CASSLQPSGTESQQFF. CDR3 in DNA: TGTGCCAGCAGCCTCCAACCTTCCGGGACAGAGAGCCAGCAGTTCTTC.